This entry is about one TCR beta chain. Within the sample, other DNA sequences also encode this same CDR3. These data come from a study of shared clonotypes between healthy human individuals. The CDR3 runs 16 residues. Germline V gives CDR1 SGDLS, CDR2 YYNGEE. J gave up 3 bases and V 0 bases, and 6 bases lay outside the gene matches. The data were produced by immunoSEQ multiplex PCR, yet TCRdb's version contains in-frame clones alone and is incomplete. Here the sample spans approximately 980,000 clones, more than 75% being singletons. Input material: memory CD4+ T cells sorted from blood. Subset meaning: CD45RA-negative fraction. This clonotype originated in a man aged 18-30 years in good health. The chain uses TRBV9 and TRBJ2-3; TRBD1 agrees at 8 bases. The CDR3 coding sequence is TGTGCCAGCAGCGTAGGAGGACAGGGTATAACAGATACGCAGTATTTT. It yields the protein CASSVGGQGITDTQYF.